A selection of T cell receptor beta chains follows, all from one sample in a study of shared clonotypes between healthy human individuals. Clones were sequenced by immunoSEQ multiplex PCR, and TCRdb holds only the in-frame ones, with some missing. The sample carries about 1.5 million clones, under 99% recorded once. Sequenced material: naive CD4+ T cells sorted from blood. Source of these receptors: a man aged 25-40 years in good health. Both conserved end residues are trimmed from each CDR3. Fields, in order: J gene, clone size, V gene, CDR3 protein. Some rows have no size entry. The others give once, few or many, or a class for an expanded clone.

>TRBJ2-6|once|TRBV5-4
ASSRPGTGVSGANVLT
>TRBJ2-7|NA|TRBV6-1
ASSEASGRLPSYEQY
>TRBJ2-6|NA|TRBV7-9
ALPGPDRSGANVLT
>TRBJ2-2|once|TRBV5-1
ASSLAVGQSITGELF
>TRBJ1-1|NA|TRBV6-5
ASSYLGGGTEAF
>TRBJ2-1|NA|TRBV5-5
ASSPGGPYNEQF
>TRBJ1-5|NA|TRBV5-1
ASTTEPNSNQPQH
>TRBJ2-3|NA|TRBV11-2
ASSLDLDTQY
>TRBJ2-7|NA|TRBV11-2
ASSLGTSGSYEQY
>TRBJ1-4|NA|TRBV7-9
ASSWGDRDSNEKLF
>TRBJ2-1|NA|TRBV5-1
ASSFAGGSSYNEQF
>TRBJ2-3|NA|TRBV5-1
ASSDQGMGTDTQY
>TRBJ2-6|NA|TRBV19
ASSFRLGGANVLT
>TRBJ2-7|NA|TRBV28
ASSLSSYEQY
>TRBJ2-7|NA|TRBV7-6
ASSLVGQIYEQY
>TRBJ1-1|NA|TRBV11-1
ASQVILGTEAF
>TRBJ2-2|NA|TRBV11-3
ASSSRLTGELF
>TRBJ1-2|NA|TRBV6-5
ASSTGAGGYT
>TRBJ2-7|NA|TRBV18
ASSPHGGSYEQY
>TRBJ2-2|once|TRBV2
ASSETSGDPGELF
>TRBJ2-7|NA|TRBV5-6
ASSLPGLAGYYEQY
>TRBJ1-4|NA|TRBV28
ASSFPYEKLF